The present TCR beta chain was sequenced within a study of cytomegalovirus exposure and HLA in healthy donors. With regard to this clone: What it binds is unknown.

The germline V gene has CDR1 MNHEY and CDR2 SVGAGI. The CDR3 is 12 amino acids. General study findings and limits: The number of N-insertions in an Asian-associated ancestry cluster was reportedly below the 666-donor mean in a later analysis.

PCR involved 60 Vbeta and 13 Jbeta primers. Here immunoSEQ multiplex PCR was the method, and the copy in TCRdb shows in-frame clones only, minus some. The repertoire consists of 130,000 or so clones, with more than 60% occurring once and the leading ten covering about 2.1%. Sequenced sample: PBMCs. The source is a woman aged 40-49 years in good health and CMV-seropositive. The V call is TRBV6-5, the J call TRBJ2-2, with 7 nucleotides matching TRBD2. The CDR3 bases are TGTGGTTCGGGGGGGAACACCGGGGAGCTGTTTTTT. Translating it yields CGSGGNTGELFF.